A selection of T cell receptor beta chains follows, all from one sample in a study of T cells in Graves' hyperthyroidism and ophthalmopathy. MiXCR, applied by TCRdb to the multiplex PCR reads, yields one record per CDR3 protein. The table records about 480,000 distinct CDR3 sequences, about 20% of them present only once. Sequencing was done on a sample of blood. Every receptor here comes from a woman aged 70-85 years with Graves' ophthalmopathy. Each CDR3 is given with its conserved first and last residue. D genes are given only for firm matches. Where a row states a size, it is once, few, many or the class of an expanded clone; other rows omit it.

j_call v_call clone_size d_call cdr3_nt cdr3_aa
TRBJ2-7 TRBV7-2 few TRBD2 TGTGCCAGCAGCTGGACTAGCGGGACGTCCTACGAGCAGTACTTC CASSWTSGTSYEQYF
TRBJ2-3 TRBV12-3/TRBV12-4 NA NA TGTGCCAGCAGTTTGAGGGTGGGGCATACGCAGTATTTT CASSLRVGHTQYF
TRBJ1-3 TRBV30 NA TRBD1 TGTGCCTGGAGTGTGGGGGGTGGACAGGCCAACACCATATATTTT CAWSVGGGQANTIYF
TRBJ2-5 TRBV20-1 NA NA TGCAGTGCCCTCACTCCGGGAGTCGAGACCCAGTACTTC CSALTPGVETQYF
TRBJ1-1 TRBV6-1 NA NA TGTGCCAGCAGTATAGGACAGACTGAAGCTTTCTTT CASSIGQTEAFF
TRBJ2-7 TRBV9 few TRBD2 TGTGCCAGCAGCGTAGGACTAGCGGGAGTCCACGAGCAGTACTTC CASSVGLAGVHEQYF
TRBJ1-4 TRBV12-3/TRBV12-4 few NA TGTGCCAGCAGTTTAGGGGGGATCGATAAGGAAAAACTGTTTTTT CASSLGGIDKEKLFF
TRBJ2-2 TRBV6-1 NA NA TGTGCCAGCCCCCCTGAGAAGGACGGGGAGCTGTTTTTT CASPPEKDGELFF
TRBJ1-6 TRBV15 few NA TGTGCCACCAGCAGAATAGGCTCGAATTCACCCCTCCACTTT CATSRIGSNSPLHF
TRBJ2-1 TRBV12-3/TRBV12-4 few NA TGTGCCAGCAGCACCCTGTGGGAGCAGTTCTTC CASSTLWEQFF
TRBJ1-1 TRBV7-9 few NA TGTGCCAGCAGCTCTCCAGGGGATCGAACTGAAGCTTTCTTT CASSSPGDRTEAFF
TRBJ1-5 TRBV7-8 many TRBD1 TGTGCCAGCAGCTTTCAACAGGGGAACGGTCAGCCCCAGCATTTT CASSFQQGNGQPQHF